The 5 T cell receptor beta chains reported below all come from one sample, sequenced in a study of T cell responses to AZD1222 COVID-19 vaccine. Clones were read by immunoSEQ multiplex PCR, and TCRdb kept only the in-frame ones, dropping some. Of under 100,000 clones in the sample, around 92% were seen once. The sample here was peripheral blood, taken on day 0 of MenACWY control vaccination. All receptors derive from an adult in good health.

V is TRBV3-1 (or the pseudogene TRBV3-2) and J is TRBJ2-7; D is undetermined. This CDR3 is 10 amino acids long. Trimming removed 11 bases from V and 3 bases from J, with 8 bases in between. CDR1 and CDR2 (germline): LGHDT, YNNKEL (reference sequence). The CDR3 sequence is CALHVYEQYF. The CDR3 DNA follows: TGTGCCTTACACGTCTACGAGCAGTACTTC.

The J gene is TRBJ2-1, the V gene TRBV9; tentatively, D is TRBD2 (6 bases). The length of the CDR3 is 16 residues. Germline CDR1 is SGDLS and CDR2 is YYNGEE. V shed 5 bases and J shed 4 bases, with 19 bases lying between them. In DNA, the CDR3 is TGTGCCAGCAGTCAACGACTAGTCTCCCCTTACAATGAGCAGTTCTTC. The encoded protein is CASSQRLVSPYNEQFF.

The chain employs TRBV27 and TRBJ1-2; 8 bases are a match to TRBD1. Unmatched junction bases numbered 15, after V lost 6 bases and J lost 6 bases. Germline CDR1 MNHEY, CDR2 SMNVEV (reference sequence). The CDR3 loop spans 16 amino acids. The CDR3 spells CASSLIDNRGSDGYTF. The CDR3 DNA reads as TGTGCCAGCAGCCTAATAGACAACAGGGGGTCCGATGGCTACACCTTC.

For the CDR3, the DNA is TGTGCCAGCAGCTTAAATCGCTTACCGGGACAGCAAGAGACCCAGTACTTC. Its translation: CASSLNRLPGQQETQYF. V is TRBV11-2 and J is TRBJ2-5, with 7 nucleotides matching TRBD1. Germline values: CDR1 SGHAT, CDR2 FQNNGV. This CDR3 contains 17 residues. The V gene end was trimmed by 2 bases and the J gene end by 2 bases; junction bases not matched to a gene: 11.

The CDR3 protein is CASRPGWQGTDTEAFF. CDR3 bases: TGTGCCAGCAGGCCCGGGTGGCAGGGGACGGATACTGAAGCTTTCTTT. The chain links TRBV28 to TRBJ1-1; D is perhaps TRBD1 (6 bases). Per the germline V gene, CDR1 is MDHEN and CDR2 is SYDVKM. The CDR3 has 16 amino acids. Between the trimmed V and J ends, which lost 6 bases and 5 bases, there was a span of 22 bases.